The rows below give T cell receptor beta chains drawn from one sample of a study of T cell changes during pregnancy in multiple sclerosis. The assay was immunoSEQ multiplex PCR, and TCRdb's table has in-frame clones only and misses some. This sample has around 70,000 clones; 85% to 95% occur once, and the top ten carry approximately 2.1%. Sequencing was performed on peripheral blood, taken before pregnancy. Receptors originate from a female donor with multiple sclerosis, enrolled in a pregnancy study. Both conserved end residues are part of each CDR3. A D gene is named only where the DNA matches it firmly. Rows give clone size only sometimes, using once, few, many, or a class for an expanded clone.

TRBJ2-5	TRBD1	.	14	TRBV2	TGTGCCACGTCCCGGGACAGGGGACGGGAGACCCAGTACTTC	CATSRDRGRETQYF
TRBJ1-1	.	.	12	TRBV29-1	TGCAGCGTTGGGACAGAAATTTCCGAAGCTTTCTTT	CSVGTEISEAFF
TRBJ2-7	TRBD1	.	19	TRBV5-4	TGTGCCAGCAGCACTGGGACAGGGGCCCCGAGGGCCGATATCTACGAGCAGTACTTC	CASSTGTGAPRADIYEQYF
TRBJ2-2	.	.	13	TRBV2	TGTGCCAGCAGTCTCCAGGATACCGGGGAGCTGTTTTTT	CASSLQDTGELFF
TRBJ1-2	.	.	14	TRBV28	TGTGCCAGCAGTTTATTGGCGGGTTGGGATGGCTACACCTTC	CASSLLAGWDGYTF
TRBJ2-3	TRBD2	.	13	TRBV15	TGTGCCACCAGTCGACTAGCGGGAGATACGCAGTATTTT	CATSRLAGDTQYF
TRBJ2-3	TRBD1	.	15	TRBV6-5	TGTGCCAGCAGTCGAGACAGGGGGCGGTTAGATACGCAGTATTTT	CASSRDRGRLDTQYF
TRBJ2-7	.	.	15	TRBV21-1	TGTGCCAGCAGCAAAGTGGAACAGGGGGCGGAGGAGCAGTACTTC	CASSKVEQGAEEQYF
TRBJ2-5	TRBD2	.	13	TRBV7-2	TGTGCCAGCAGCCGGGGGGTATCAGAGACCCAGTACTTC	CASSRGVSETQYF
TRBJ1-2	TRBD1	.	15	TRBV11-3	TGTGCCAGCAGCTTAGATCATACAGGGGCTAAGAGCTACACCTTC	CASSLDHTGAKSYTF
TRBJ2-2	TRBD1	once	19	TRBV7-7	TGTGCTAGCAGTTTTTCGGGACAGGGGGAATACGCGAACACCGGGGAGCTGTTTTTT	CASSFSGQGEYANTGELFF
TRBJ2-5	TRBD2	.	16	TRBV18	TGTGCCAGCTCACCAAAAACGGGAGGGGGTGAGGAGACCCAGTACTTC	CASSPKTGGGEETQYF
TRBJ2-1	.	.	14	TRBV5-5	TGTGCCAGCAGCTTGGCAGAGACAGACAATGAGCAGTTCTTC	CASSLAETDNEQFF
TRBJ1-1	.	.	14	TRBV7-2	TGTGCCAGCAGCTCCGCCGGGTTGCACACTGAAGCTTTCTTT	CASSSAGLHTEAFF
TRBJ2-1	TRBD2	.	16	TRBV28	TGTGCCAGCAGTTTAGATACGGGGAGGGTCTACAATGAGCAGTTCTTC	CASSLDTGRVYNEQFF
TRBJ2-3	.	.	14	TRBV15	TGTGCCACCAGCAGAGATGGGCTGCCAGATACGCAGTATTTT	CATSRDGLPDTQYF
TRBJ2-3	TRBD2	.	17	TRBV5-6	TGTGCCAGCAGCTTGGTATCGGGTACTAGCGGTTTGGGTACGCAGTATTTT	CASSLVSGTSGLGTQYF
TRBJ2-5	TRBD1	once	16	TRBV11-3	TGTGCCAGCAGCACCGAAGGGGGCAGGGGCGCAGAGACCCAGTACTTC	CASSTEGGRGAETQYF
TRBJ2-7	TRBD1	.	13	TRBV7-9	TGTGCCAGCAGCTTCGGACAGGTAGGCGAGCAGTACTTC	CASSFGQVGEQYF
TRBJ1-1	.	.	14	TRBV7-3	TGTGCCAGCAGCTTACAGGGAAGGGGCACTGAAGCTTTCTTT	CASSLQGRGTEAFF
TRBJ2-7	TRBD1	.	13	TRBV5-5	TGTGCCAGCAGCTTGGACAGGGGGCACGAGCAGTACTTC	CASSLDRGHEQYF
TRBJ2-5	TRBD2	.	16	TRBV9	TGTGCCAGCAGCGTAGAGATAGCGGGGGACCAAGAGACCCAGTACTTC	CASSVEIAGDQETQYF
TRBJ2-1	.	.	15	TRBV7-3	TGTGCCAGCAGCTTAATGACTCTTGAAATCAATGAGCAGTTCTTC	CASSLMTLEINEQFF
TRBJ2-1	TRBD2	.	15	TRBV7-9	TGTGCCAGCAGCTGGGGACTAGCGCCGTACAATGAGCAGTTCTTC	CASSWGLAPYNEQFF
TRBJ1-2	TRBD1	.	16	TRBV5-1	TGCGCCAGCAGACCCGGGACAGTCTCTTTTGGCTATGGCTACACCTTC	CASRPGTVSFGYGYTF
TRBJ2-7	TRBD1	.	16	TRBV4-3	TGCGCCAGCAGCCAAGATTGGACAGGGGAATATTGGGAGCAGTACTTC	CASSQDWTGEYWEQYF
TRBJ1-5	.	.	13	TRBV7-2	TGTGCCAGCAGCACAAGTAGCAATCAGCCCCAGCATTTT	CASSTSSNQPQHF
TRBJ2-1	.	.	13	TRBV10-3	TGTGCCATCAGCCTCGGGGGCTACAATGAGCAGTTCTTC	CAISLGGYNEQFF
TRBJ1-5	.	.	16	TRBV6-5	TGTGCCAGCAGTTACTCCTTCAGACAGGGCAATCAGCCCCAGCATTTT	CASSYSFRQGNQPQHF
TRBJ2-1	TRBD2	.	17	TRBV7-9	TGTGCCAGCATCCCCCAAGGGGTGGCGGGGGGGGGAGATGAGCAGTTCTTC	CASIPQGVAGGGDEQFF
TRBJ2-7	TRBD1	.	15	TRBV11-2	TGTGCCAGCAGCCAGCGGACAGGGCGGCATTACGAGCAGTACTTC	CASSQRTGRHYEQYF
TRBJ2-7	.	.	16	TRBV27	TGTGCCAGCAGTTTATCGAGGTCTACTGCTTTCTACGAGCAGTACTTC	CASSLSRSTAFYEQYF
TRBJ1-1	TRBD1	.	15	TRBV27	TGTGCCAGCAGCCTCGACAGGGGGTTAAACACTGAAGCTTTCTTT	CASSLDRGLNTEAFF
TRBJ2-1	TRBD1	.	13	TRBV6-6	TGTGCCAGCAGCAGGACAGGGGAGGGGGAGCAGTTCTTC	CASSRTGEGEQFF
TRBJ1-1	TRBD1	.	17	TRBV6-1	TGTGCCAGCAGTGACACAGGACAGGGCAGGATGAACACTGAAGCTTTCTTT	CASSDTGQGRMNTEAFF
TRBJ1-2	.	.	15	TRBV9	TGTGCCAGCAGCGACGTCCCCGGGGGGCAGGGTGGCTACACCTTC	CASSDVPGGQGGYTF
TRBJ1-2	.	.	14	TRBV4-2	TGTGCCAGCAGCCAAGAGTGGCCCAACTATGGCTACACCTTC	CASSQEWPNYGYTF
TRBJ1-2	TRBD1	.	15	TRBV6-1	TGTGCCAGCAGTGTCCTCGGACAGGGCGGGAATGGCTACACCTTC	CASSVLGQGGNGYTF
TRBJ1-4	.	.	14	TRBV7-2	TGTGCCAGCAGCTTCCAGGGTGGAGACGAAAAACTGTTTTTT	CASSFQGGDEKLFF
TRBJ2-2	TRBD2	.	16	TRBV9	TGTGCCAGCAGCGTCGGACTAGCGGGAGGTGAGGGGGAGCTGTTTTTT	CASSVGLAGGEGELFF
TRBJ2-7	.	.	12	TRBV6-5	TGTGCCAGCAGGGCAGGGCCCTACGAGCAGTACTTC	CASRAGPYEQYF
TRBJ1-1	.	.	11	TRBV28	TGTGCCACCCGGGGGACGCCCGAAGCTTTCTTT	CATRGTPEAFF
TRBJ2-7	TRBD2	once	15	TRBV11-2	TGTGCCAGCAGCTTAGTAGCGGGAGGCGGGTACGAGCAGTACTTC	CASSLVAGGGYEQYF
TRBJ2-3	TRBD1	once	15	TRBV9	TGTGCCAGCAGCTTCCGGGACAGGGACGGGGATACGCAGTATTTT	CASSFRDRDGDTQYF
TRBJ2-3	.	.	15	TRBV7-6	TGTGCCAGCAGCTTAGTGGTGGGGAGCGCAGATACGCAGTATTTT	CASSLVVGSADTQYF
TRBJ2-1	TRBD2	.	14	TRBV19	TGTGCCAGTAGTATGGGAGGGAGTTACAATGAGCAGTTCTTC	CASSMGGSYNEQFF